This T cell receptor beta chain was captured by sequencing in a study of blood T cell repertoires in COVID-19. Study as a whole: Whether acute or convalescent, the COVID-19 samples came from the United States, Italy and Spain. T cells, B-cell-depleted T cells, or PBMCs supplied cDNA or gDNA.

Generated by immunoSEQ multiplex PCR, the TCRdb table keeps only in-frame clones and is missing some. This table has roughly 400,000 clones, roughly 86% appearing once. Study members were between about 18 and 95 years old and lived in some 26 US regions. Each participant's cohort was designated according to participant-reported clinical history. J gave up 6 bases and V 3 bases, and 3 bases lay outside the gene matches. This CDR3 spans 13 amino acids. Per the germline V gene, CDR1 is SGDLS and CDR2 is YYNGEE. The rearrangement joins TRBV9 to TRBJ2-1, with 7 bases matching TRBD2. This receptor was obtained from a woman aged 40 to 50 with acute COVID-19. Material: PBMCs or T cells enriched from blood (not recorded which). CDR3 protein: CASSAWGGNEQFF. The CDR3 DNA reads TGTGCCAGCAGCGCCTGGGGGGGCAATGAGCAGTTCTTC.